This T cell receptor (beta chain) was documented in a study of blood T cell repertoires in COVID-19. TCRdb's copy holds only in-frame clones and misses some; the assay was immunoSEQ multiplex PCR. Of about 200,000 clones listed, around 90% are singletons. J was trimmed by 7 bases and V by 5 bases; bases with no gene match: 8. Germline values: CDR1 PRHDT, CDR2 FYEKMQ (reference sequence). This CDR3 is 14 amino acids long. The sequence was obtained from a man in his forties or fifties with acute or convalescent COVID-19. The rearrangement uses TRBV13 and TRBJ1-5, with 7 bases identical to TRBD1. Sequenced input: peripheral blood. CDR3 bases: TGTGCCAGCAGCATAAGGGGGCGAGGGCAGCCCCAGCATTTT. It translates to CASSIRGRGQPQHF.